These 8 T cell receptor beta chains originate from one sample sequenced in a study of radiotherapy plus CTLA-4 blockade in lung cancer. The assay was immunoSEQ multiplex PCR, and TCRdb's table has in-frame clones only and misses some. The data hold around 120,000 clones, with about four fifths observed a single time. The sample here was peripheral blood, taken from a patient treated with radiotherapy plus ipilimumab. The receptors were gathered from a human donor with non-small cell lung cancer who had a partial response to radiotherapy plus ipilimumab.

V usage is TRBV6-5 and J usage is TRBJ1-1; no clear D gene. Germline V CDR1 and CDR2: MNHEY, SVGAGI. The CDR3 length is 14 residues. V dropped 0 bases and J dropped 4 bases, with 9 bases sitting between them. The DNA for the CDR3 is TGTGCCAGCAGTTACTCATTCAGGATCACTGAAGCTTTCTTT. Residues: CASSYSFRITEAFF.

The V and J genes are TRBV7-9 and TRBJ1-2; TRBD1 agrees at 8 bases. The junction had 5 bases not matched to a gene; V was cut back by 1 base and J by 4 bases. Germline CDR1 and CDR2: SEHNR and FQNEAQ (reference sequence). The CDR3 has 15 residues. The CDR3 loop is CASSLGTGIGYGYTF. The CDR3 coding sequence is TGTGCCAGCAGCTTAGGGACAGGGATAGGCTATGGCTACACCTTC.

The V gene is TRBV28, the J gene TRBJ2-6, with 14 bases fitting TRBD2. Germline V gene data show CDR1 as MDHEN and CDR2 as SYDVKM. V was clipped by 6 bases and J by 4 bases; unmatched bases: 5. The CDR3 loop spans 17 amino acids. The CDR3: CASRGLAGGTGANVLTF. The CDR3 DNA follows: TGTGCCAGCAGAGGACTAGCGGGAGGAACCGGGGCCAACGTCCTGACTTTC. Together with reference TRBV28 and TRBJ2-6, the CDR3 gives the full variable domain: DVKVTQSSRYLVKRTGEKVFLECVQDMDHENMFWYRQDPGLGLRLIYFSYDVKMKEKGDIPEGYSVSREKKERFSLILESASTNQTSMYLCASRGLAGGTGANVLTFGAGSRLTVL.

The chain employs TRBV7-9 and TRBJ1-1; D gene uncertain. Germline V CDR1 and CDR2: SEHNR, FQNEAQ (reference sequence). Trimming removed 5 bases from V and 7 bases from J, with 17 bases in between. There are 14 residues in the CDR3. The CDR3 nucleotides read TGTGCCAGCAGCCAGGTCTCTTCTGGAGGTGAAGCTTTCTTT. It encodes CASSQVSSGGEAFF.

The rearrangement uses TRBV30 and TRBJ2-7; the D is unclear. CDR1 is GTSNPN and CDR2 is SVGIG in the germline V gene (reference sequence). V was cut by 1 base and J by 6 bases, with 10 bases left in between. CDR3 length: 12 amino acids. The CDR3 sequence is CAWSAVQVEQYF. The DNA for the CDR3 is TGTGCCTGGAGTGCCGTCCAGGTCGAGCAGTACTTC.

This chain links TRBV6-5 with TRBJ2-5, with D possibly matching TRBD2 (6 bases). CDR3 length equals 14 residues. V was shortened by 7 bases and J by 1 base, with 13 bases between the two germline ends. Germline CDR1 is MNHEY and CDR2 is SVGAGI. The CDR3 region is CASTKGGTQETQYF. The DNA of the CDR3 is TGTGCCAGCACCAAAGGAGGGACCCAAGAGACCCAGTACTTC.

The chain carries TRBV5-1 and TRBJ2-7; D is unresolved. V shed 1 base and J shed 6 bases, with 11 bases lying between them. The CDR3 loop spans 13 amino acids. Germline CDR1 is SGHRS and CDR2 is YFSETQ. The CDR3 nucleotides are TGCGCCAGCAGCTTGTGGGCAGACGGCGAGCAGTACGTC. Translation gives CASSLWADGEQYV.

The chain recombines TRBV5-6 with TRBJ1-1; 7 bases match TRBD1. CDR3 length: 15 amino acids. The V gene's germline CDR1 is SGHDT and CDR2 YYEEEE. With V trimmed by 4 bases and J by 3 bases, 9 bases remained unmatched. CDR3 DNA sequence: TGTGCCAGCAGCCTAAGACAGGGTATGGACACTGAAGCTTTCTTT. Its protein product is CASSLRQGMDTEAFF.